This note documents a single TCR beta chain sequence. V gave up 3 bases and J gave up 7 bases; unmatched junction bases: 8. The length of the CDR3 is 15 residues. The germline CDR1 and CDR2 sequences are KGHDR and SFDVKD. An input of about 0.45 to 1 ug of RNA was subjected to reverse transcription using random hexamers. Multiplex immunoSEQ PCR targeted 54 Vbeta and 13 Jbeta TCR beta segments. One entry per CDR3 protein results from TCRdb running MiXCR on the immunoSEQ multiplex PCR reads. Altogether 100,000 to 150,000 distinct CDR3 sequences are present, about 96% being singletons, with the ten largest covering more than 0.095%. The authors carried out high-throughput sequencing of TCR beta. They applied it to CD8+ and CD4+ T cells obtained from blood. The authors negatively isolated CD8+ and CD4+ T cells and FACS-enriched TEMRA cells. These data come from a study of CD8 T cells in Susac syndrome.

The receptor was isolated from a human donor in good health. The sequenced sample consisted of CD4+ T cells from PBMCs. The chain has TRBV24-1 and TRBJ2-5; 9 bases agree with TRBD2. CDR3 nucleotides: TGTGCCACCAGTGATCCAGGACTAGCGAGGGGGACCCAGTACTTC. This codes for CATSDPGLARGTQYF.